The T cell receptor (beta chain) under discussion was sequenced for a study of molecular identifiers for immune sequencing clone quantification. Regarding the study as a whole: Shared barcodes on identical TCR molecules could underestimate the sizes of highly expanded clones.

Between roughly 19,000 and 1,100,000 sorted cells, with 10%, 30% or 50% RNA, yielded naive CD8 libraries. Sorting defined naive CD8 T cells as CD8+CD4-CCR7+CD45RA+. A single record per CDR3 protein comes from TCRdb applying MiXCR to the PCR reads. Seen here are a few hundred thousand distinct CDR3 sequences, less than 30% observed once, and the top ten hold around 0.78%. Germline lookup yields CDR1 GTSNPN and CDR2 SVGIG (reference sequence). The CDR3 has 12 amino acids. Points on this clonotype: Its antigen is not identified. A junction end diverges from the germline sequence, so it may reflect a read error.

The source of this sequence is a human donor in good health. Some libraries in this study had Jurkat cell RNA spiked in. Sample: naive CD8+ T cells from blood, with Jurkat cell RNA spiked in. Subset here: FACS-sorted CD8+CD4-CCR7+CD45RA+ naive T cells. The J gene is TRBJ1-2, the V gene TRBV30; perhaps TRBD1 as D (6 bases). The CDR3 DNA reads TGTGCCTGGAGTGCCGCAGGGGCCTTAAAGTTTTTC. Its translation is CAWSAAGALKFF.